This T cell receptor beta chain was captured in a study of blood T cell repertoires in COVID-19. The table lists this clone with a count of one. Two negative PCRs, clearance, or symptom resolution were required of recovered Cohort 3 donors. V lost 1 base to trimming and J lost 6 bases; unmatched junction nucleotides: 9. CDR3 size: 16 residues. The germline CDR1 and CDR2 sequences are LGHDT and YNNKEL (reference sequence). Source study methods: Estimation of nucleated cell counts relied on the amplification of reference gene primers. The table came from immunoSEQ multiplex PCR; TCRdb's copy has only in-frame clones and leaves some out. For V, J and clone size, that table is used; D and trimming come from the DNA. Altogether approximately 490,000 clones are present, more than 85% being singletons, with the ten largest covering 8.3%.

The sequence came from a woman aged 55-75 years who had recovered from COVID-19. V gene TRBV3-1 (or the pseudogene TRBV3-2) combines with J gene TRBJ2-3, with 8 positions matching TRBD2. Sequencing input: PBMCs or T cells enriched from blood (not recorded which). This CDR3 is CASSQGPGLGGDTQYF. The CDR3 DNA reads as TGTGCCAGCAGCCAAGGCCCGGGACTAGGTGGTGATACGCAGTATTTT.